The T cell receptor (beta chain) described here comes from a study of cytomegalovirus exposure and HLA in healthy donors. Study in general: Among about 400 genotyped donors, about 80% fell in the Caucasian-associated ancestry cluster.

PCR was performed using 60 Vbeta and 13 Jbeta primers. TCRdb's copy holds only in-frame clones and misses some; the assay was immunoSEQ multiplex PCR. The sample contains approximately 150,000 clones, approximately 81% of which appear only once. V was clipped by 5 bases and J by 5 bases, with 12 bases between them. Germline-derived CDR1 and CDR2 are MNHEY and SMNVEV (reference sequence). The CDR3 is 14 residues long. The V and J genes are TRBV27 and TRBJ1-4; D uncertain. This receptor was identified in a man aged 50 or older in good health and CMV-seropositive. Sequenced sample: PBMCs. The CDR3 region is CASSPQAGNEKLFF. The CDR3 nucleotides read TGTGCCAGCAGTCCTCAGGCCGGCAATGAAAAACTGTTTTTT.